These 17 T cell receptor beta chains were sequenced from one sample in a study of T cell responses to AZD1222 COVID-19 vaccine. The table came from immunoSEQ multiplex PCR; TCRdb's copy has only in-frame clones and leaves some out. The data contain around 150,000 clones, 85% to 95% of them singletons. The specimen comprised peripheral blood, sampled on day 0 of AZD1222 vaccination. The origin of the receptors is an adult in good health.

Only one count was recorded for this clone. V is TRBV21-1 and J is TRBJ2-1; the table's D call, TRBD2, has no DNA check behind it. TRBV21-1 is a pseudogene locus. The CDR3 contains 18 residues. The CDR3 bases are TGTGCCAGCAGCACCACACCCTCTAGCGGGACAAAATACAATGAGCAGTTCTTC. Its translation: CASSTTPSSGTKYNEQFF.

The V and J genes are TRBV3-1 (or the pseudogene TRBV3-2) and TRBJ2-1, with D possibly TRBD2 on 6 matching bases. This CDR3 is built from 13 residues. The V end was cut by 8 bases, the J end by 4 bases, with 12 bases between. Germline assignment: CDR1 LGHDT and CDR2 YNNKEL (reference sequence). In DNA, the CDR3 is TGTGCCAGCGGCACTAGCTCATACAATGAGCAGTTCTTC. This codes for CASGTSSYNEQFF.

This chain connects TRBV18 to TRBJ1-6; unclear D gene. CDR1 KGHSH and CDR2 LQKENI come from the germline V gene. The CDR3 runs 15 residues. Trimming shortened V by 6 bases and J by 5 bases, and 14 bases separated the two germline ends. The CDR3 sequence: CASSTTSADNSPLHF. The CDR3 bases are TGTGCCAGCTCGACGACATCAGCTGATAATTCACCCCTCCACTTT. The variable domain in full, with the rest retrieved from reference TRBV18 and TRBJ1-6, is NAGVMQNPRHLVRRRGQEARLRCSPMKGHSHVYWYRQLPEEGLKFMVYLQKENIIDESGMPKERFSAEFPKEGPSILRIQQVVRGDSAAYFCASSTTSADNSPLHFGNGTRLTVT.

J is TRBJ1-2 and V is TRBV5-6, with 9 nucleotides matching TRBD1. The CDR3 length is 15 residues. Germline values: CDR1 SGHDT, CDR2 YYEEEE. Trimming removed 0 bases from V and 6 bases from J; junction bases left unmatched: 6. The CDR3 DNA reads TGTGCCAGCAGCTTGGGGACAGGGGATTGGAATGGCTACACCTTC. Amino acids: CASSLGTGDWNGYTF.

The chain carries TRBV7-6 and TRBJ1-5, with a tentative D call TRBD1 (6 bases). CDR3 length: 17 residues. V was pared by 4 bases and J by 1 base, with 17 bases between. The V gene's germline CDR1 is SGHVS and CDR2 FNYEAQ. In DNA, the CDR3 is TGTGCCAGCAGCTGCCCACAGGGTGCGATGAGCAATCAGCCCCAGCATTTT. It is translated as CASSCPQGAMSNQPQHF.

The CDR3 DNA follows: TGTGCCAGCAGCCCCCGACAGGGGGCTGGCTACGAGCAGTACTTC. Encoded protein: CASSPRQGAGYEQYF. The genes are TRBV7-2 and TRBJ2-7, with 10 bases lining up with TRBD1. The CDR3 has 15 amino acids. V trimming: 5 bases; J trimming: 3 bases; junction bases outside the gene matches: 7. From germline, CDR1 is SGHTA and CDR2 FQGNSA.

The J gene is TRBJ2-3, the V gene TRBV29-1; D possibly matches TRBD1 or TRBD2 (5 bases each). This CDR3 comprises 15 residues. Trimming removed 0 bases at V and 4 bases at J, with 14 bases between. The germline CDR1 and CDR2 sequences are SQVTM and ANQGSEA. Here the CDR3 DNA reads TGCAGCGTTGAAGATGGACACCTTAGCGCAGATACGCAGTATTTT. Its translation: CSVEDGHLSADTQYF.

This clone has a single count. V and J are TRBV5-8 and TRBJ1-2, with TRBD1 matching over 10 bases. The V gene's germline CDR1 is SGHTS and CDR2 YDEGEE. V lost 8 bases, J lost 4 bases, and 14 bases stayed unmatched. CDR3 length equals 16 residues. The DNA for the CDR3 is TGTGCCAGTTCCCCGGGACAGGGGTCGCAACTCTATGGCTACACCTTC. Translating gives CASSPGQGSQLYGYTF.

CDR3 amino acids: CATSAGGLRTDTQYF. CDR3 DNA sequence: TGTGCCACCTCGGCTGGGGGACTTCGCACAGATACGCAGTATTTT. The rearrangement uses TRBV24-1 and TRBJ2-3, with a possible D match to TRBD2 (6 bases). The V gene's germline CDR1 is KGHDR and CDR2 SFDVKD. The CDR3 loop spans 15 amino acids. The V and J ends lost 9 bases and 1 base respectively, with 16 bases between them.

V is TRBV18 and J is TRBJ1-3; 7 bases are a match to TRBD1. This CDR3 contains 15 residues. Germline CDR1 reads KGHSH; CDR2 reads LQKENI. The V and J ends lost 2 bases and 2 bases, in that order; junction bases with no gene match: 3. CDR3 loop: CASSPSQGAGNTIYF. CDR3 DNA: TGTGCCAGCTCACCAAGCCAGGGGGCTGGAAACACCATATATTTT. Full variable domain (remainder filled in from reference TRBV18 and TRBJ1-3): NAGVMQNPRHLVRRRGQEARLRCSPMKGHSHVYWYRQLPEEGLKFMVYLQKENIIDESGMPKERFSAEFPKEGPSILRIQQVVRGDSAAYFCASSPSQGAGNTIYFGEGSWLTVV.

This chain connects TRBV19 to TRBJ1-6; D ambiguous. Germline V gene lookup returns CDR1 LNHDA and CDR2 SQIVND (reference sequence). V was pared by 7 bases and J by 5 bases, with 15 bases between. The CDR3 is 15 residues long. This CDR3 reads CASTQGRENNSPLHF. In nucleotides, the CDR3 is TGTGCCAGTACACAAGGGAGGGAGAATAATTCACCCCTCCACTTT.

CDR3 residues: CASSLDGYSNQPQHF. In nucleotides, the CDR3 is TGTGCCAGCAGTTTAGACGGCTATAGCAATCAGCCCCAGCATTTT. This chain uses TRBV28 with TRBJ1-5; D is ambiguous. Per the germline V gene, CDR1 is MDHEN and CDR2 is SYDVKM. This CDR3 has 15 residues. The ends were cut back, 2 bases at V and 0 bases at J, with 8 bases in the middle.

V and J are TRBV18 and TRBJ2-5, with D perhaps assigned TRBD1 or TRBD2 (5 bases each). The CDR3 length is 15 residues. Trimming removed 2 bases at V and 1 base at J, with 11 bases between. The V gene's germline CDR1 is KGHSH and CDR2 LQKENI. In nucleotides, the CDR3 is TGTGCCAGCTCACCAGGACGGGGACGCCAAGAGACCCAGTACTTC. Encoded protein: CASSPGRGRQETQYF.

The chain joins TRBV5-8 to TRBJ1-5; no clear D gene. The CDR3 has 15 amino acids. The V end was cut by 3 bases, the J end by 2 bases, with 12 bases between. CDR1 and CDR2 (germline): SGHTS, YDEGEE. In DNA form, the CDR3 reads TGTGCCAGCAGCTGGGGATGGGTGGGCAATCAGCCCCAGCATTTT. Translation gives CASSWGWVGNQPQHF.

The gene calls are TRBV5-8 and TRBJ1-6; no clear D gene. The V end was cut by 3 bases, the J end by 2 bases, with 15 bases between. Germline CDR1 and CDR2: SGHTS and YDEGEE. The CDR3 is made up of 17 amino acids. The CDR3: CASSSVPEAPYNSPLHF. The DNA for the CDR3 is TGTGCCAGCAGCTCAGTTCCGGAAGCTCCCTATAATTCACCCCTCCACTTT. Full variable domain (rest looked up from reference TRBV5-8 and TRBJ1-6): EAGVTQSPTHLIKTRGQQATLRCSPISGHTSVYWYQQALGLGLQFLLWYDEGEERNRGNFPPRFSGRQFPNYSSELNVNALELEDSALYLCASSSVPEAPYNSPLHFGNGTRLTVT.

The chain employs TRBV6-2 or TRBV6-3 and TRBJ2-7; 7 bases fit TRBD1. Germline V lookup: CDR1 MNHEY, CDR2 SVGEGT. V dropped 2 bases and J dropped 3; count of bases not matched to a gene: 4. This CDR3 is 14 amino acids long. CDR3 residues: CASSYATGIYEQYF. CDR3 coding DNA: TGTGCCAGCAGTTACGCGACAGGGATCTACGAGCAGTACTTC.

The chain carries TRBV28 and TRBJ2-7; D tentatively fits TRBD1 or TRBD2 (5 bases each). V lost 6 bases and J 4 bases, leaving 10 bases between the germline ends. Germline V CDR1 and CDR2: MDHEN, SYDVKM. This CDR3 spans 12 amino acids. The CDR3 region has the DNA TGTGCCAGCAGCCCTGGGGGTTACGAGCAGTACTTC. Amino acids: CASSPGGYEQYF.